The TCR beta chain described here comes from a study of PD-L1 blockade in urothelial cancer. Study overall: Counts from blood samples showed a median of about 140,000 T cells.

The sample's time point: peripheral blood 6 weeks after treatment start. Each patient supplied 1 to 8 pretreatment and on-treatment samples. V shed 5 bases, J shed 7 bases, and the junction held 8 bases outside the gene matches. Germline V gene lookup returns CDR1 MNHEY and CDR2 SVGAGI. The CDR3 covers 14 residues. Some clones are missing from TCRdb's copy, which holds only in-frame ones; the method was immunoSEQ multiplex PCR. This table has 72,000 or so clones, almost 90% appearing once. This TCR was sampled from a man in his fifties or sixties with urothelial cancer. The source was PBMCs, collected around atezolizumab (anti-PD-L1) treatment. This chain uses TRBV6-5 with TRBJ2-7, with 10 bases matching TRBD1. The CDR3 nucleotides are TGTGCCAGCAGTGCCGGGACAGGGGTAAGAGAGCAGTACTTC. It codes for CASSAGTGVREQYF.